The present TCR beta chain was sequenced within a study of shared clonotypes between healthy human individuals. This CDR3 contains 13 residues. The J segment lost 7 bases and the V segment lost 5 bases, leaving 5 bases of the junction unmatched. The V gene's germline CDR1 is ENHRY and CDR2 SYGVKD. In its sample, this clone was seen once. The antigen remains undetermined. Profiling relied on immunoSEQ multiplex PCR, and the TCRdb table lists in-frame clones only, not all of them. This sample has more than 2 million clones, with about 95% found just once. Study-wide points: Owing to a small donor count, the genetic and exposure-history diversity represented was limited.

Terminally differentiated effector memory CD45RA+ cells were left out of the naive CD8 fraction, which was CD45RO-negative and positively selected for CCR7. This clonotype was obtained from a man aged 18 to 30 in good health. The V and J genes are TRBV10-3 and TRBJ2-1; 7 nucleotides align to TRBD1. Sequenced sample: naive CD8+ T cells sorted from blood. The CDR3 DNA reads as TGTGCCATCAGTCCCCCGACAGGGAATGAGCAGTTCTTC. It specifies CAISPPTGNEQFF.